The 25 T cell receptor beta chains below all came from one sample that was sequenced in a study of cytomegalovirus exposure and HLA in healthy donors. Primers for the PCR totalled 60 Vbeta and 13 Jbeta. The table came from immunoSEQ multiplex PCR; TCRdb's copy has only in-frame clones and leaves some out. The table lists around 68,000 clones, roughly 70% of them singletons. Sequenced: PBMCs. The receptors stem from a woman aged 30 to 39 in good health and CMV-seronegative.

The V call is TRBV12-5, the J call TRBJ1-5, with D perhaps matching TRBD1 (5 bases). The V gene's germline CDR1 is LGHNT and CDR2 FRNRAP. CDR3 length: 16 residues. With 6 bases removed from V and 9 bases from J, the gap between germline ends came to 24 bases. The CDR3: CASGRPLGQGLMPQHF. As DNA, the CDR3 is TGTGCTAGTGGCCGACCTCTGGGGCAAGGCCTGATGCCCCAGCATTTT.

The gene calls are TRBV9 and TRBJ2-3; 8 bases match TRBD1. V dropped 2 bases and J dropped 5; count of bases not matched to a gene: 1. The CDR3 has 13 amino acids. Germline CDR1 and CDR2: SGDLS and YYNGEE. The CDR3 protein is CASSVGQVDTQYF. The CDR3 DNA reads TGTGCCAGCAGCGTGGGACAGGTAGATACGCAGTATTTT.

The CDR3 DNA reads as TGCGCCAGATCGGGACATTCCTACAATGAGCAGTTCTTC. Residues: CARSGHSYNEQFF. V gene TRBV23-1 combines with J gene TRBJ2-1; tentative D call: TRBD1 (6 bases). TRBV23-1 is an ORF; its function is uncertain. V lost 9 bases to trimming and J lost 1 base, with 10 bases between them. This CDR3 spans 13 amino acids.

V is TRBV7-2 and J is TRBJ2-1; TRBD2 matches at 9 bases. Trimming took 6 bases from V and 0 from J; bases not matched to a gene: 9. CDR3 size: 17 residues. Per the germline V gene, CDR1 is SGHTA and CDR2 is FQGNSA. This CDR3 reads CASSRSGGSSSYNEQFF. The CDR3 DNA reads TGTGCCAGCAGTCGAAGCGGGGGGAGCAGCTCCTACAATGAGCAGTTCTTC.

The sample holds a few counts of this clone. The V call is TRBV6-7, the J call TRBJ2-7, with a possible D match to TRBD2 (6 bases). TRBV6-7 is classed as an ORF, of uncertain function. Trimming shortened V by 7 bases and J by 1 base, and 14 bases separated the two germline ends. The CDR3 sequence is 14 residues long. The CDR3 protein is CASTPSGGSYEQYF. The CDR3 DNA follows: TGTGCCAGCACCCCTTCCGGGGGATCCTACGAGCAGTACTTC.

V is TRBV18 and J is TRBJ1-1, with TRBD1 matching over 8 bases. The CDR3 spans 13 residues. The V segment lost 3 bases and the J segment 3 bases; nucleotides outside the gene matches: 0. CDR1 KGHSH and CDR2 LQKENI come from the germline V gene. CDR3 protein: CASSPTGDTEAFF. CDR3 coding DNA: TGTGCCAGCTCACCGACAGGGGACACTGAAGCTTTCTTT.

V gene TRBV5-1 combines with J gene TRBJ1-2; 7 nucleotides line up with TRBD1. Germline V lookup: CDR1 SGHRS, CDR2 YFSETQ. V dropped 3 bases and J dropped 4; count of bases not matched to a gene: 6. This CDR3 has 14 residues. CDR3 nucleotides: TGCGCCAGCAGCTACACTTCAGGGGGCTATGGCTACACCTTC. This gives the protein CASSYTSGGYGYTF.

V gene TRBV18 combines with J gene TRBJ2-3, with D maybe TRBD2 (5 bases). Trimming took 3 bases from V and 3 from J, leaving 10 bases between them. Germline values: CDR1 KGHSH, CDR2 LQKENI. The CDR3 is 14 residues long. The CDR3: CASSPKLETDTQYF. CDR3 sequence (DNA): TGTGCCAGCTCACCGAAACTAGAAACAGATACGCAGTATTTT. Full variable domain (remainder filled in from reference TRBV18 and TRBJ2-3): NAGVMQNPRHLVRRRGQEARLRCSPMKGHSHVYWYRQLPEEGLKFMVYLQKENIIDESGMPKERFSAEFPKEGPSILRIQQVVRGDSAAYFCASSPKLETDTQYFGPGTRLTVL.

In DNA, the CDR3 is TGTGCCAGCAGCTACCCTCGGACAGGGGGCATCCAAGAGACCCAGTACTTC. It encodes CASSYPRTGGIQETQYF. The chain employs TRBV5-6 and TRBJ2-5; the match to TRBD1 covers 11 bases. CDR1 is SGHDT, CDR2 YYEEEE, per germline. With V trimmed by 3 bases and J by 1 base, 8 bases remained unmatched. The CDR3 extends over 17 amino acids.

The chain couples TRBV7-2 to TRBJ2-5, with 13 bases aligning to TRBD2. Trimming removed 5 bases from V and 5 bases from J; junction bases left unmatched: 8. CDR1 and CDR2 (germline): SGHTA, FQGNSA. The CDR3 totals 16 residues. CDR3 sequence reads: CASSDAGLAGSETQYF. CDR3 nucleotides: TGTGCCAGCAGCGACGCGGGACTAGCGGGGAGCGAGACCCAGTACTTC.

V is TRBV5-4 and J is TRBJ2-7, with 14 nucleotides matching TRBD2. The CDR3 contains 16 residues. Germline V gene lookup returns CDR1 SGHNT and CDR2 YYREEE (reference sequence). The junction had 9 bases not matched to a gene; V was cut back by 4 bases and J by 6 bases. CDR3 in DNA: TGTGCCAGCAGCATTGGGACTAGCGGGGGCCTTGGCGAGCAGTACTTC. This encodes CASSIGTSGGLGEQYF.

The chain uses TRBV7-9 and TRBJ1-1, with D unresolved. Germline CDR1 is SEHNR and CDR2 is FQNEAQ (reference sequence). V was pared by 2 bases and J by 5 bases, with 12 bases between. There are 14 residues in the CDR3. The CDR3 is CASSLQRGETEAFF. CDR3 DNA sequence: TGTGCCAGCAGCTTACAACGGGGAGAAACTGAAGCTTTCTTT.

As for this clone: Other DNA sequences from this sample encode an identical CDR3 as well. The chain combines TRBV5-4 with TRBJ1-5; the D gene is possibly TRBD1 (5 bases). The CDR3 is made up of 14 amino acids. CDR1 is SGHNT, CDR2 YYREEE, per germline (reference sequence). The ends were cut back, 5 bases at V and 3 bases at J, with 12 bases in the middle. Here the CDR3 DNA reads TGTGCCAGCAGTGCCGGGGGTTTCAATCAGCCCCAGCATTTT. As protein: CASSAGGFNQPQHF.

This clone was detected only a few times. This sequence joins TRBV25-1 and TRBJ2-3; TRBD2 agrees at 12 bases. J was trimmed by 5 bases and V by 8 bases; bases with no gene match: 11. Per germline, CDR1 MGHDK and CDR2 SYGVNS. The CDR3 covers 16 residues. CDR3: CASGWTSGESLDTQYF. In DNA form, the CDR3 reads TGTGCCAGCGGGTGGACTAGCGGGGAGAGCTTAGATACGCAGTATTTT.

As concerns this clone: The CDR3 does not close with the conserved phenylalanine or tryptophan, likely indicating a read error. The DNA is omitted, as the CDR3 cannot be located on it reliably, and the CDR3 follows TCRdb's listing. V gene TRBV2 combines with J gene TRBJ2-3; the DNA was not compared with TRBD1, the D call given in the table. Germline V lookup: CDR1 SNHLY, CDR2 FYNNEI. The CDR3 region is 16 residues in length, termini included. CDR3 sequence reads: CASSEALPAGRGRGNV.

The chain links TRBV18 to TRBJ2-7, with a possible D match to TRBD2 (5 bases). The CDR3 is made up of 13 amino acids. Germline values: CDR1 KGHSH, CDR2 LQKENI. V dropped 3 bases and J dropped 0 bases, with 6 bases sitting between them. For the CDR3, the DNA is TGTGCCAGCTCACCGGAGGTCTCCTACGAGCAGTACTTC. As protein: CASSPEVSYEQYF.

The chain joins TRBV30 to TRBJ1-1; the D gene is possibly TRBD1 (5 bases). V gave up 2 bases and J gave up 4 bases, with 20 bases separating them. The CDR3 covers 16 residues. CDR1 and CDR2 (germline): GTSNPN, SVGIG (reference sequence). This CDR3 is CAWSRVPGLGGTEAFF. CDR3 nucleotide sequence: TGTGCCTGGAGTCGGGTTCCCGGCCTCGGGGGCACTGAAGCTTTCTTT.

Only a few counts were recorded for this clone. The rearrangement uses TRBV10-2 and TRBJ1-6; TRBD1 aligns across 7 bases. Germline-derived CDR1 and CDR2 are WSHSY and SAAADI. The CDR3 runs to 18 residues. V trimming: 6 bases; J trimming: 0 bases; junction bases outside the gene matches: 11. CDR3 sequence reads: CASSLFGQASSYNSPLHF. DNA for the CDR3: TGCGCCAGCAGCCTCTTTGGACAGGCGAGCTCCTATAATTCACCCCTCCACTTT.

This rearrangement joins TRBV28 to TRBJ2-7; 9 nucleotides agree with TRBD2. V lost 10 bases to trimming and J lost 2 bases; unmatched junction nucleotides: 0. This CDR3 has 11 amino acids. Germline CDR1 is MDHEN and CDR2 is SYDVKM. The CDR3 region has the DNA TGTGCCACTAGCGGGGCCTACGAGCAGTACTTC. Residues: CATSGAYEQYF.

The chain joins TRBV5-1 to TRBJ1-2; TRBD1 matches 8 bases. This CDR3 comprises 13 residues. Trimming took 3 bases from V and 5 from J; bases not matched to a gene: 3. Per germline, CDR1 SGHRS and CDR2 YFSETQ. The CDR3 nucleotides are TGCGCCAGCAGCTCGGACAGGGTTTATGGCTACACCTTC. Amino acids: CASSSDRVYGYTF.

The chain is built from TRBV30 and TRBJ1-6; 7 bases agree with TRBD1. CDR1 and CDR2 from the germline V gene are GTSNPN and SVGIG (reference sequence). CDR3 length: 15 amino acids. Trimming cost V 4 bases and J 6 bases; bases outside gene matches: 9. Written as DNA, the CDR3 is TGTGCCTGGACCCGGGACAGCCGGGGTAATTCACCCCTCCACTTT. It codes for CAWTRDSRGNSPLHF.

In this sample, this clone turned up many times. V usage is TRBV7-8 and J usage is TRBJ1-5; TRBD1 aligns across 7 bases. Losses at the gene ends were 5 bases for V and 7 bases for J; bases not matched to a gene: 8. Germline-derived CDR1 and CDR2 are SGHVS and FQNEAQ. This CDR3 is 14 amino acids long. For the CDR3, the DNA is TGTGCCAGCAGCACAGGACAGGTTCGCCAGCCCCAGCATTTT. Translated: CASSTGQVRQPQHF.

Comment on this clone: Other nucleotide sequences from this sample produce the same CDR3. This chain joins TRBV7-2 and TRBJ2-7; D not certain. The CDR3 runs 13 residues. Trimming stripped 2 bases from V and 3 bases from J, with 8 bases between. Germline V CDR1 and CDR2: SGHTA, FQGNSA. CDR3 DNA: TGTGCCAGCAGCTTAAACAGAGACTACGAGCAGTACTTC. It specifies CASSLNRDYEQYF.

This rearrangement joins TRBV19 to TRBJ1-2; D unresolved. CDR3 size: 13 residues. V was cut by 10 bases and J by 4 bases, with 16 bases left in between. CDR1 and CDR2 (germline): LNHDA, SQIVND (reference sequence). CDR3 sequence: CATYEGPIYGYTF. For the CDR3, the DNA is TGTGCCACCTATGAGGGTCCCATCTATGGCTACACCTTC. Using reference TRBV19 and TRBJ1-2 for the parts outside the CDR3, the full variable domain is DGGITQSPKYLFRKEGQNVTLSCEQNLNHDAMYWYRQDPGQGLRLIYYSQIVNDFQKGDIAEGYSVSREKKESFPLTVTSAQKNPTAFYLCATYEGPIYGYTFGSGTRLTVV.

This rearrangement joins TRBV30 to TRBJ2-7; possible D gene TRBD1, 6 bases. The V end was cut by 3 bases, the J end by 10 bases, with 16 bases between. CDR3 length: 12 residues. Germline CDR1 and CDR2: GTSNPN and SVGIG (reference sequence). The CDR3 DNA sequence: TGTGCCTGGAGCTCCAGATCGGACAGCCAGTACTTC. It is translated as CAWSSRSDSQYF.